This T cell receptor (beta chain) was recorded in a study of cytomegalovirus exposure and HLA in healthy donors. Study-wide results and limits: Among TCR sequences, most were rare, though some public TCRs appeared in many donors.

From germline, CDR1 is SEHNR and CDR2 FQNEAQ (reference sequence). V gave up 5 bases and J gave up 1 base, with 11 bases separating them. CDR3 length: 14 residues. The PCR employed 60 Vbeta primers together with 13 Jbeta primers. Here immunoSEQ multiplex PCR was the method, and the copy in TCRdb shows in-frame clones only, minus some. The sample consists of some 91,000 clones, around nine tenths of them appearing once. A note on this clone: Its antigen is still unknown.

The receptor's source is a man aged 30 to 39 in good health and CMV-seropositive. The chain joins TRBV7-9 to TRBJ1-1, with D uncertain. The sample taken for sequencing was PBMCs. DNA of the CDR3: TGTGCCAGCAGCCTCTTACAGTGGAACACTGAAGCTTTCTTT. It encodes CASSLLQWNTEAFF.